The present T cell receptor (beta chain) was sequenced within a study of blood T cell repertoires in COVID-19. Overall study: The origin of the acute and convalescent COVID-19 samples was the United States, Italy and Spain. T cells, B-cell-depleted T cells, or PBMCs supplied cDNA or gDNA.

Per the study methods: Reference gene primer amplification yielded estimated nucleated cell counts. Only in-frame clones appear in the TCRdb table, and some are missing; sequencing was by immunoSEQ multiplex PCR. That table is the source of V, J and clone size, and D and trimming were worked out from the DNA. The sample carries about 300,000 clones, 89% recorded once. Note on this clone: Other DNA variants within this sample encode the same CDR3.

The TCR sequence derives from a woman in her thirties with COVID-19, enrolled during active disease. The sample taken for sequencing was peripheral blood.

The CDR3 coding sequence is TGTGCCAGCAGCTTGGGACAGGGAAGTGAAAAACTGTTTTTT. It specifies CASSLGQGSEKLFF. The chain combines TRBV7-9 with TRBJ1-4; 9 nucleotides align to TRBD1. Germline V CDR1 and CDR2: SEHNR, FQNEAQ (reference sequence). V was pared by 3 bases and J by 7 bases, with 3 bases of the junction left unmatched. The CDR3 contains 14 residues.